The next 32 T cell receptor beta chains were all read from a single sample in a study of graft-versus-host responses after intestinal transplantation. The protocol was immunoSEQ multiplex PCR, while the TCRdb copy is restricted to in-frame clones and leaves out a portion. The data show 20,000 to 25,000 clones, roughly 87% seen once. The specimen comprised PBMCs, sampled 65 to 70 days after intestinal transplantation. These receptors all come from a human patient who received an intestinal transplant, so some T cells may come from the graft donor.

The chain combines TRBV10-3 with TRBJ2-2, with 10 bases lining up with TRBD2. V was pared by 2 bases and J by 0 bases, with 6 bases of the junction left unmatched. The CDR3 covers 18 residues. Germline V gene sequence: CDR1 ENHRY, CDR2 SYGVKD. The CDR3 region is CAISEAGAGGPNTGELFF. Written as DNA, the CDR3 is TGTGCCATCAGTGAGGCAGGAGCGGGGGGGCCGAACACCGGGGAGCTGTTTTTT.

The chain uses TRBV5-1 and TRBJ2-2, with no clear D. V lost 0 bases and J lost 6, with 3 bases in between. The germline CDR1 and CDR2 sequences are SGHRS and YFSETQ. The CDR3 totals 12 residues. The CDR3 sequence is CASSLVSGELFF. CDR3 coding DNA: TGCGCCAGCAGCTTGGTTTCCGGGGAGCTGTTTTTT. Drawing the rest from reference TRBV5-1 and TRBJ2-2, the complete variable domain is KAGVTQTPRYLIKTRGQQVTLSCSPISGHRSVSWYQQTPGQGLQFLFEYFSETQRNKGNFPGRFSGRQFSNSRSEMNVSTLELGDSALYLCASSLVSGELFFGEGSRLTVL.

The CDR3 nucleotides read TGTGCCAGCAGCCCTCAATTCCAGGCGGGCTATGGCTACACCTTC. Encoded protein: CASSPQFQAGYGYTF. The genes are TRBV7-2 and TRBJ1-2; D not certain. V dropped 5 bases and J dropped 4 bases, with 17 bases sitting between them. Germline CDR1 reads SGHTA; CDR2 reads FQGNSA. The CDR3 covers 15 residues.

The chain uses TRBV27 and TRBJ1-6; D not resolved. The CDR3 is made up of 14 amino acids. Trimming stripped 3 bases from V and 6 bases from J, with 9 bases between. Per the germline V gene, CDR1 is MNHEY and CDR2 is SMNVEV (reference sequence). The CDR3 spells CASSFKFSNSPLHF. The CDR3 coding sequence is TGTGCCAGCAGTTTTAAGTTCAGTAATTCACCCCTCCACTTT.

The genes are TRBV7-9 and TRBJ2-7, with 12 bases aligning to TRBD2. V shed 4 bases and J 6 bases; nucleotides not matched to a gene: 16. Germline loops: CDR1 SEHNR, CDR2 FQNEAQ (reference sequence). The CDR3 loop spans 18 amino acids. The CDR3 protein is CASSWREGTTSGGPEQYF. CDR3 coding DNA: TGTGCCAGCAGCTGGAGGGAAGGGACGACTAGCGGGGGACCCGAGCAGTACTTC.

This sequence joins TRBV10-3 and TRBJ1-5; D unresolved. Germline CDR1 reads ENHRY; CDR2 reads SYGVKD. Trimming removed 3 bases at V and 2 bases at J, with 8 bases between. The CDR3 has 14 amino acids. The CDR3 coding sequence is TGTGCCATCAGTGAAAGGGATGGCAATCAGCCCCAGCATTTT. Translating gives CAISERDGNQPQHF.

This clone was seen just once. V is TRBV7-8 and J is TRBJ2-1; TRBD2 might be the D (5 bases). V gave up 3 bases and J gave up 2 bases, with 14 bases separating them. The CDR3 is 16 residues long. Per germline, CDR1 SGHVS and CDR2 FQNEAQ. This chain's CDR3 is CASSFGRLAPYNEQFF. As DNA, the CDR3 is TGTGCCAGCAGCTTCGGTAGGCTAGCACCCTACAATGAGCAGTTCTTC.

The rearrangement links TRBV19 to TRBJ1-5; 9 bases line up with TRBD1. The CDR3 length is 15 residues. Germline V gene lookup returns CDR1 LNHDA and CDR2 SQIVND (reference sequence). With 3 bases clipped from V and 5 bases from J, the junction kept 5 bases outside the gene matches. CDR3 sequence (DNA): TGTGCCAGTAGTATCCGGGACAGGGTGTATCAGCCCCAGCATTTT. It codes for CASSIRDRVYQPQHF.

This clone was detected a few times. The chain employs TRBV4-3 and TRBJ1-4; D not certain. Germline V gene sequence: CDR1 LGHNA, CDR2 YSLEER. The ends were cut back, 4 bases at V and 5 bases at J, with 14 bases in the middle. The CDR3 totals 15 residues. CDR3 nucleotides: TGCGCCAGCAGCCTTCGGACTGAGCAGAATGAAAAACTGTTTTTT. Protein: CASSLRTEQNEKLFF.

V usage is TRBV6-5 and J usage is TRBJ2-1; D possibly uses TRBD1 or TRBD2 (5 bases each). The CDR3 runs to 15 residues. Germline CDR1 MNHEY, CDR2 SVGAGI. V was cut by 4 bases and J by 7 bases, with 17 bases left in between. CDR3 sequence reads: CASSLPGPALNEQFF. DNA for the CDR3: TGTGCCAGCAGTTTACCGGGACCCGCCTTGAATGAGCAGTTCTTC.

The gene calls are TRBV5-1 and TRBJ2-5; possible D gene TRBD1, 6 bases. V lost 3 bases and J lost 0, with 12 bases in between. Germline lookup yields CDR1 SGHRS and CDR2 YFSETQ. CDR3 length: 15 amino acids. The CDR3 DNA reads TGCGCCAGCAGCTATGACAGGCCGTACCAAGAGACCCAGTACTTC. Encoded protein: CASSYDRPYQETQYF.

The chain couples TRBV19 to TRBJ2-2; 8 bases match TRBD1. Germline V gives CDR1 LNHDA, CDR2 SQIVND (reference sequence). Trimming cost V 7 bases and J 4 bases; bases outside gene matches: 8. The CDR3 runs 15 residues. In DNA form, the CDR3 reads TGTGCCAGTACAGACAGGGGCGGTGGCACCGGGGAGCTGTTTTTT. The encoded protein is CASTDRGGGTGELFF.

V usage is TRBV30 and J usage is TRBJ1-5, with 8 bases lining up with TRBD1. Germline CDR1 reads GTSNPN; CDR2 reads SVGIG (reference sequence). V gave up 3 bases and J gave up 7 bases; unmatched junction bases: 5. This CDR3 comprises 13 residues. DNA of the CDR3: TGTGCCTGGAGAGACAGGGGCCACCAGCCCCAGCATTTT. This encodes CAWRDRGHQPQHF.

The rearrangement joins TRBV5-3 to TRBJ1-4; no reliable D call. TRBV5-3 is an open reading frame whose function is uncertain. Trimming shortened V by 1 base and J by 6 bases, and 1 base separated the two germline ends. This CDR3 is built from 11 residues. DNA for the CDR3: TGTGCCAGAAGCTTGCATGAAAAACTGTTTTTT. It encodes CARSLHEKLFF.

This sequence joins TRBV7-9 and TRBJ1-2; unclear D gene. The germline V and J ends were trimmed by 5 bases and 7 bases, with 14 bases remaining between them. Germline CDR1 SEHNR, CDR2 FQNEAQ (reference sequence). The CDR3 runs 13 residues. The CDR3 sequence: CASSPPVAGGYTF. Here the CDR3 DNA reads TGTGCCAGCAGCCCACCAGTAGCTGGTGGCTACACCTTC.

CDR3 amino acids: CASSQDGTGSQETQYF. CDR3 nucleotides: TGCGCCAGCAGCCAAGACGGGACAGGTAGCCAAGAGACCCAGTACTTC. V usage is TRBV4-3 and J usage is TRBJ2-5; 8 nucleotides match TRBD1. CDR1 is LGHNA and CDR2 is YSLEER in the germline V gene. The junction had 4 bases not matched to a gene; V was cut back by 0 bases and J by 1 base. CDR3 length: 16 amino acids.

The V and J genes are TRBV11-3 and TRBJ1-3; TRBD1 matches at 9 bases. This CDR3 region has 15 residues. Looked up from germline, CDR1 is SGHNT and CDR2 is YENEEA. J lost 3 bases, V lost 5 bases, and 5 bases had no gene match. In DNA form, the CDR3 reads TGTGCCAGCAGCCCCCGGGACAGGGTTGGAAACACCATATATTTT. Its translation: CASSPRDRVGNTIYF.

CDR3 sequence: CASRLQPPGIPQTGGRANEKLFF. The CDR3, as DNA: TGTGCAAGTCGCCTACAGCCTCCGGGGATTCCCCAGACAGGGGGCAGAGCTAATGAAAAACTGTTTTTT. The V call is TRBV12-2, the J call TRBJ1-4; the table's D gene call, TRBD1, was not cross checked with the DNA. TRBV12-2 is a pseudogene. The CDR3 length is 23 residues.

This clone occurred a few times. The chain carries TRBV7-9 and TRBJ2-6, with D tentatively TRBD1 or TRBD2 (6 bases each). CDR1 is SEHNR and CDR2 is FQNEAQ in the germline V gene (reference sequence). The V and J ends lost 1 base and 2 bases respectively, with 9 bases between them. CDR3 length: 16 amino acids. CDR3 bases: TGTGCCAGCAGCTTAGTTAGGGGGGCTGGGGCCAACGTCCTGACTTTC. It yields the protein CASSLVRGAGANVLTF.

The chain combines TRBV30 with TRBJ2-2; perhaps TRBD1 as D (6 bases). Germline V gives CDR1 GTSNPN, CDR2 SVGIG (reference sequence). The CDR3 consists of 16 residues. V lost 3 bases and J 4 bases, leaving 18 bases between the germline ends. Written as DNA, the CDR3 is TGTGCCTGGAGGGGAGTATGGGGACACTTCACCGGGGAGCTGTTTTTT. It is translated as CAWRGVWGHFTGELFF.

This CDR3 reads CASSLDRDEQYF. The CDR3, as DNA: TGTGCCAGCAGTTTGGACAGGGACGAGCAGTACTTC. The chain carries TRBV6-5 and TRBJ2-7; TRBD1 aligns across 8 bases. From germline, CDR1 is MNHEY and CDR2 SVGAGI. This CDR3 is 12 amino acids long. V was clipped by 4 bases and J by 5 bases; unmatched bases: 1.

In DNA form, the CDR3 reads TGTGCCAGCAGCTTGAGTCTTCAGGGTGGCTACACCTTC. It yields the protein CASSLSLQGGYTF. The chain uses TRBV11-2 and TRBJ1-2, with D maybe TRBD1 (5 bases). The CDR3 length is 13 residues. Germline V gene data show CDR1 as SGHAT and CDR2 as FQNNGV. V was trimmed by 3 bases and J by 7 bases, leaving 12 bases between them. Full variable domain (missing parts from reference TRBV11-2 and TRBJ1-2): EAGVAQSPRYKIIEKRQSVAFWCNPISGHATLYWYQQILGQGPKLLIQFQNNGVVDDSQLPKDRFSAERLKGVDSTLKIQPAKLEDSAVYLCASSLSLQGGYTFGSGTRLTVV.

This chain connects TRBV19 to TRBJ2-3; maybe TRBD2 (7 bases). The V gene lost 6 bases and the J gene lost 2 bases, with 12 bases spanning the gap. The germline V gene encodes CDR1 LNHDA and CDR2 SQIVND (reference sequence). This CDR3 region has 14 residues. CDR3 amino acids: CASSLGGPTDTQYF. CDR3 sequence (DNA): TGTGCCAGTAGCCTCGGGGGGCCCACAGATACGCAGTATTTT.

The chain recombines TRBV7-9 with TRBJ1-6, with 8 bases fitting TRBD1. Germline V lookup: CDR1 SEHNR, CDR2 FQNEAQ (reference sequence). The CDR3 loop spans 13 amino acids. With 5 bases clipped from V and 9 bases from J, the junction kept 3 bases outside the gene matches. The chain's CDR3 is CASSPGGGSPLHF. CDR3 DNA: TGTGCCAGCAGCCCAGGGGGCGGTTCACCCCTCCACTTT.

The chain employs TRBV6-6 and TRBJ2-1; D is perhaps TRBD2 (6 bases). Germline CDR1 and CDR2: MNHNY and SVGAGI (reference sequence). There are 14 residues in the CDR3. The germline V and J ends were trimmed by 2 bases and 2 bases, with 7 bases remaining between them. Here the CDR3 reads CASSYGGTYNEQFF. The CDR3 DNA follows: TGTGCCAGCAGTTACGGGGGGACCTACAATGAGCAGTTCTTC.

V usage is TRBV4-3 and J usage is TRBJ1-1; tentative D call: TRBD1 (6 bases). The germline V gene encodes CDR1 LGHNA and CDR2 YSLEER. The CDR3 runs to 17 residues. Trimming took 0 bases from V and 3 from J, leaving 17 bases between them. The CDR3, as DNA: TGCGCCAGCAGCCAAGATCGGTCCGTCAGGGGACACACTGAAGCTTTCTTT. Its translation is CASSQDRSVRGHTEAFF.

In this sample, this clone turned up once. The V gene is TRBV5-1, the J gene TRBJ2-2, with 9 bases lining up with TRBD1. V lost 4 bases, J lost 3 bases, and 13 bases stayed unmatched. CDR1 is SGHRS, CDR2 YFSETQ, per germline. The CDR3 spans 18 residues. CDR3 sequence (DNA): TGCGCCAGCAGCGTCCGGGACAGGGAGTTGCGTCACACCGGGGAGCTGTTTTTT. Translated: CASSVRDRELRHTGELFF.

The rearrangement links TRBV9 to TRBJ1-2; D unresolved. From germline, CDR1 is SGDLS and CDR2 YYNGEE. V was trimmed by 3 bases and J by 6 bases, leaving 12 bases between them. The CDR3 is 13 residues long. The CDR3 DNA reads TGTGCCAGCAGCGACCCGGGCATCGATGGCTACACCTTC. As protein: CASSDPGIDGYTF.

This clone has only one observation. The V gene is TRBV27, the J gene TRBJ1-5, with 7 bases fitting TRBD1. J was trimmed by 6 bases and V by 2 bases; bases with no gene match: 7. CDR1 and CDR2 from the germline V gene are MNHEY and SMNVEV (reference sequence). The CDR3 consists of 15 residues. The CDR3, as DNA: TGTGCCAGCAGTTTACGGGCGACAGGGAGTCAGCCCCAGCATTTT. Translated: CASSLRATGSQPQHF.

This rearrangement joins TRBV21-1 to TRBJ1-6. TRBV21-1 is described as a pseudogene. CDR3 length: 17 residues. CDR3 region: CASSTRTPGLRDSPLHF. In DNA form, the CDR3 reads TGTGCCAGCAGCACCCGGACCCCCGGGTTACGGGATTCACCCCTCCACTTT.

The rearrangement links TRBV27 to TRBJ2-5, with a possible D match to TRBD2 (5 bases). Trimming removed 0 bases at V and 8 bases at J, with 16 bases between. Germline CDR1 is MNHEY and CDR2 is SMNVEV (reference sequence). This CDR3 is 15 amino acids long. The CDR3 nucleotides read TGTGCCAGCAGTTTATCGAGCCAGCCCCCGGGAACCCAGTACTTC. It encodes CASSLSSQPPGTQYF.

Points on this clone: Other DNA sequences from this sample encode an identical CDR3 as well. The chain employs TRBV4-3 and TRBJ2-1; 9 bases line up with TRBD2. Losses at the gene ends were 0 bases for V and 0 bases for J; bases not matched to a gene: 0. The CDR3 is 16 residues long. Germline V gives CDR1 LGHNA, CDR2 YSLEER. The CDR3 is CASSQEAGGSYNEQFF. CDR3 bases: TGCGCCAGCAGCCAAGAAGCGGGGGGCTCCTACAATGAGCAGTTCTTC.